Below are 27 T cell receptor beta chains sequenced from a single sample in a study of human T cells and chemical hapten exposure. Treatment of the sample: therapeutic diphenylcyclopropenone sensitization with weekly scalp DPC. The library attached unique molecular identifiers to individual cDNA molecules. TCRdb processed the reads anew with MiXCR; each CDR3 protein has one entry. The table has around 5,000 distinct CDR3 sequences, about 60% seen once. The sample here was whole blood, taken before DPC sensitization or 2, 6, or about 24 weeks after (not recorded which). These receptors all come from an adult with alopecia areata. Some clones in this sample may be carry-over from other donors' samples. This table probably holds off-target reads from a library built for another chain.

This chain joins TRBV18 and TRBJ2-7, with 9 nucleotides matching TRBD1. Trimming removed 5 bases from V and 0 bases from J; junction bases left unmatched: 5. Looked up from germline, CDR1 is KGHSH and CDR2 is LQKENI. The CDR3 consists of 15 residues. The CDR3 region is CASSTGTGPSYEQYF. The CDR3, as DNA: TGTGCCAGCTCAACCGGGACAGGGCCCTCCTACGAGCAGTACTTC.

This clonotype is a singleton in its sample. This rearrangement joins TRBV28 to TRBJ2-7; TRBD2 aligns across 8 bases. Germline V gene lookup returns CDR1 MDHEN and CDR2 SYDVKM. This CDR3 region has 15 residues. V dropped 7 bases and J dropped 2; count of bases not matched to a gene: 10. The CDR3 loop reads CASTYGGAAPYEQYF. CDR3 nucleotides: TGTGCCAGCACCTACGGGGGGGCCGCCCCCTACGAGCAGTACTTC.

The V gene is TRBV29-1, the J gene TRBJ2-1, with 8 bases identical to TRBD2. The J segment lost 9 bases and the V segment lost 8 bases, leaving 12 bases of the junction unmatched. CDR3 size: 13 residues. CDR1 is SQVTM, CDR2 ANQGSEA, per germline. The CDR3 DNA reads as TGCAGCCTAAGAGCGGGAGTTGAGAGTGAGCAGTTCTTC. Translating gives CSLRAGVESEQFF.

The CDR3 region is CASSTRTSGFTDTQYF. The CDR3 region has the DNA TGTGCCAGCAGCACAAGGACTAGCGGCTTCACAGATACGCAGTATTTT. This chain connects TRBV11-2 to TRBJ2-3; 10 bases fit TRBD2. The CDR3 is 16 amino acids. Losses at the gene ends were 5 bases for V and 2 bases for J; bases not matched to a gene: 7. In germline, CDR1 is SGHAT, CDR2 FQNNGV.

The chain joins TRBV6-2 or TRBV6-3 to TRBJ1-4; D perhaps matches TRBD1 (5 bases). Germline CDR1 and CDR2: MNHEY and SVGEGT. V was cut by 4 bases and J by 8 bases, with 5 bases left in between. This CDR3 is built from 11 residues. The CDR3 sequence: CASSWDEKLFF. The CDR3 DNA sequence: TGTGCCAGCAGTTGGGACGAAAAACTGTTTTTT.

The rearrangement links TRBV7-3 to TRBJ2-2; maybe TRBD1 (6 bases). Germline V gene lookup returns CDR1 SGHTA and CDR2 FQGTGA. The CDR3 runs to 15 residues. V was clipped by 2 bases and J by 0 bases, with 7 bases between them. CDR3 protein: CASSLYRANTGELFF. CDR3 in DNA: TGTGCCAGCAGCTTATACAGGGCGAACACCGGGGAGCTGTTTTTT.

V and J are TRBV5-4 and TRBJ2-2; D may be TRBD2 (5 bases). This CDR3 has 14 amino acids. The V gene lost 2 bases and the J gene lost 3 bases, with 8 bases spanning the gap. Germline V gene data show CDR1 as SGHNT and CDR2 as YYREEE (reference sequence). The CDR3 nucleotides read TGTGCCAGCAGCTTTGGGAGCTACACCGGGGAGCTGTTTTTT. Protein: CASSFGSYTGELFF.

Points on this clonotype: An end of the junction differs from the germline gene, which may be a read error. This sequence joins TRBV7-7 and TRBJ2-7; 10 positions match TRBD1. CDR3 length: 16 residues. Germline assignment: CDR1 SSHAT and CDR2 FNYEAQ (reference sequence). The CDR3, as DNA: TGTGCTAGCAGCTTTTACGGGACAGGGGACACCTACGAGCAGTACTTC. Translating it yields CASSFYGTGDTYEQYF. Supplemented by reference TRBV7-7 and TRBJ2-7, the full variable domain reads GAGVSQSPRYKVTKRGQDVTLRCDPISSHATLYWYQQALGQGPEFLTYFNYEAQPDKSGLPSDRFSAERPEGSISTLTIQRTEQRDSAMYRCASSFYGTGDTYEQYFGPGTRLTVT.

The rearrangement uses TRBV3-2 and TRBJ2-7; TRBD1 was called by the table and not checked on the DNA. TRBV3-2 is a pseudogene. This CDR3 is 16 amino acids long. CDR3 coding DNA: TGTGCCAGCAGCGGATCCGGGACCTCGGAAGACTACGAGCAGTACTTC. Translating gives CASSGSGTSEDYEQYF.

The CDR3 here is CASGLGLASEQYF. The CDR3 region has the DNA TGTGCTAGTGGTTTGGGGCTAGCAAGCGAGCAGTACTTC. The chain couples TRBV12-5 to TRBJ2-7; TRBD2 is a possible D gene (5 bases). Germline lookup yields CDR1 LGHNT and CDR2 FRNRAP. The CDR3 extends over 13 amino acids. The V and J ends lost 1 base and 6 bases respectively, with 10 bases between them.

The chain is built from TRBV29-1 and TRBJ2-7; TRBD1 matches at 8 bases. Germline-derived CDR1 and CDR2 are SQVTM and ANQGSEA. This CDR3 spans 13 amino acids. The ends lost 7 bases at V and 2 bases at J; junction bases unmatched: 7. CDR3 bases: TGCAGCGGACAGGGGCCTTCGGCCTACGAGCAGTACTTC. Its translation is CSGQGPSAYEQYF.

This clonotype was found a few times. The rearrangement links TRBV11-2 to TRBJ2-3; no definite D call. The CDR3 contains 14 residues. Germline V gene data show CDR1 as SGHAT and CDR2 as FQNNGV. V was pared by 0 bases and J by 3 bases, with 7 bases between. The CDR3 sequence is CASSLDLPTDTQYF. CDR3 in DNA: TGTGCCAGCAGCTTAGATCTACCGACAGATACGCAGTATTTT.

The DNA for the CDR3 is TGTGCCAGCAGTGTGGTCGGTGAGGTTCAGCCCCAGCATTTT. This encodes CASSVVGEVQPQHF. This chain joins TRBV2 and TRBJ1-5; D call uncertain. The length of the CDR3 is 14 residues. Germline-derived CDR1 and CDR2 are SNHLY and FYNNEI. V lost 4 bases and J lost 6, with 13 bases in between.

The chain has TRBV18 and TRBJ2-3; 10 positions match TRBD1. Looked up from germline, CDR1 is KGHSH and CDR2 is LQKENI. After removal of 3 bases from V and 6 bases from J, the junction contained 6 bases not matched to a gene. The CDR3 consists of 15 residues. The CDR3 sequence is CASSPGQGIQDTQYF. CDR3 bases: TGTGCCAGCTCACCGGGACAGGGGATCCAGGATACGCAGTATTTT.

The CDR3 sequence: CASSPRTEQAKNIQYF. CDR3 in DNA: TGTGCCAGCAGTCCCCGAACAGAGCAGGCCAAAAACATTCAGTACTTC. The rearrangement joins TRBV11-1 to TRBJ2-4; D is unresolved. This CDR3 contains 16 residues. Germline loops: CDR1 SGHAT, CDR2 FQDESV (reference sequence). The V end was cut by 6 bases, the J end by 1 base, with 16 bases between.

V gene TRBV7-2 combines with J gene TRBJ2-6; D is uncertain. Germline V lookup: CDR1 SGHTA, CDR2 FQGNSA. The CDR3 covers 13 residues. Trimming took off 6 bases at V and 0 bases at J, with 3 bases between the two ends. The CDR3 nucleotides are TGTGCCAGCAGACCCTCTGGGGCCAACGTCCTGACTTTC. It translates to CASRPSGANVLTF. The full variable domain, rest sourced from reference TRBV7-2 and TRBJ2-6, is GAGVSQSPSNKVTEKGKDVELRCDPISGHTALYWYRQSLGQGLEFLIYFQGNSAPDKSGLPSDRFSAERTGGSVSTLTIQRTQQEDSAVYLCASRPSGANVLTFGAGSRLTVL.

The chain recombines TRBV29-1 with TRBJ2-7; 9 nucleotides line up with TRBD1. The CDR3 consists of 13 residues. Germline CDR1 is SQVTM and CDR2 is ANQGSEA. V lost 4 bases to trimming and J lost 6 bases; unmatched junction nucleotides: 7. CDR3 residues: CSVVWDREGEQYF. The CDR3 bases are TGCAGCGTTGTATGGGACAGGGAAGGCGAGCAGTACTTC.

The chain employs TRBV28 and TRBJ2-7; D is undetermined. CDR1 is MDHEN and CDR2 is SYDVKM in the germline V gene. The CDR3 is 12 residues long. The V and J ends lost 3 bases and 1 base respectively, with 4 bases between them. For the CDR3, the DNA is TGTGCCAGCAGTTTTAGTTCCTACGAGCAGTACTTC. Translated, it gives CASSFSSYEQYF.

This chain links TRBV19 with TRBJ2-7; no firm D call. V was shortened by 4 bases and J by 7 bases, with 17 bases between the two germline ends. The CDR3 spans 14 residues. Germline loops: CDR1 LNHDA, CDR2 SQIVND (reference sequence). This chain's CDR3 is CASSTGLSTREQYF. The DNA for the CDR3 is TGTGCCAGTAGTACGGGCCTCAGCACGAGGGAGCAGTACTTC.

This clonotype appeared a few times. This chain links TRBV7-2 with TRBJ2-1, with D perhaps assigned TRBD1 or TRBD2 (6 bases each). This CDR3 comprises 15 residues. Germline CDR1 and CDR2: SGHTA and FQGNSA. The V gene lost 5 bases and the J gene lost 9 bases, with 20 bases spanning the gap. The CDR3 nucleotides are TGTGCCAGCAGCCCCTCAAGACTGGAGGGGGGTGAGCAGTTCTTC. It codes for CASSPSRLEGGEQFF.

Here the CDR3 reads CASRGVRTNYGYTF. CDR3 nucleotide sequence: TGTGCCAGCAGGGGTGTGCGAACTAACTATGGCTACACCTTC. The chain employs TRBV6-5 and TRBJ1-2, with no clear D. This CDR3 region has 14 residues. Per the germline V gene, CDR1 is MNHEY and CDR2 is SVGAGI. The germline V and J ends were trimmed by 6 bases and 0 bases, with 11 bases remaining between them.

The chain couples TRBV11-2 to TRBJ2-5; D gene unclear. The V end was cut by 1 base, the J end by 5 bases, with 17 bases between. The CDR3 length is 16 residues. Per germline, CDR1 SGHAT and CDR2 FQNNGV. The CDR3 reads CASSLAQRSLGETQYF. DNA of the CDR3: TGTGCCAGCAGCTTAGCTCAACGGTCGCTCGGCGAGACCCAGTACTTC.

This chain links TRBV13 with TRBJ2-1, with 8 bases matching TRBD2. Germline CDR1 is PRHDT and CDR2 is FYEKMQ (reference sequence). The trim removed 2 bases at V and 8 bases at J, leaving 8 bases unmatched. This CDR3 has 15 residues. The CDR3 loop is CASSLFREGVDEQFF. As DNA, the CDR3 is TGTGCCAGCAGCTTATTTCGGGAGGGCGTTGATGAGCAGTTCTTC.

This clonotype came up once. The chain joins TRBV2 to TRBJ2-3; D is unclear. The V end was cut by 4 bases, the J end by 4 bases, with 12 bases between. This CDR3 contains 14 residues. Germline CDR1 and CDR2: SNHLY and FYNNEI. CDR3 in amino acids: CASSVGSAADTQYF. Here the CDR3 DNA reads TGTGCCAGCAGTGTTGGAAGCGCGGCAGATACGCAGTATTTT.

This clonotype was seen a single time. This chain links TRBV5-1 with TRBJ2-5; TRBD1 aligns across 8 bases. J was trimmed by 4 bases and V by 4 bases; bases with no gene match: 6. Germline V CDR1 and CDR2: SGHRS, YFSETQ. The CDR3 loop spans 14 amino acids. The CDR3 loop is CASSTGQGRETQYF. Here the CDR3 DNA reads TGCGCCAGCAGCACTGGACAGGGCCGAGAGACCCAGTACTTC.

The rearrangement links TRBV10-2 to TRBJ2-7; D uncertain. Per the germline V gene, CDR1 is WSHSY and CDR2 is SAAADI. The CDR3 extends over 12 amino acids. Trimming removed 0 bases from V and 5 bases from J, with 5 bases in between. CDR3 DNA: TGCGCCAGCAGTGAGTCGATGCACGAGCAGTACTTC. It is translated as CASSESMHEQYF.

This clonotype was observed once. V gene TRBV14 combines with J gene TRBJ1-6; maybe TRBD1 (5 bases). The CDR3 length is 15 residues. The germline gives CDR1 SGHDN, CDR2 FVKESK. V was cut by 4 bases and J by 10 bases, with 17 bases left in between. The CDR3 spells CASSPQGLGNSPLHF. The CDR3 nucleotides are TGTGCCAGCAGCCCTCAGGGCTTGGGGAACTCACCCCTCCACTTT.